This T cell receptor beta chain was identified during a study of siplizumab effects on memory and regulatory T cells. Study context: Each responder-stimulator pair had a siplizumab roughly 1 ug/mL reaction and a drug-free control.

Cocultured for roughly 6 days at 37°C were the mixed lymphocyte reaction cells. Violet Dye was applied to stimulator PBMCs and CFSE to responder PBMCs before a 1:1 mix. The study's findings and limits: Versus over 25% in controls, the mappable alloreactive CD4+ clones averaged around 69% Treg-derived with siplizumab.

The germline V gene has CDR1 LNHDA and CDR2 SQIVND (reference sequence). The length of the CDR3 is 14 residues. The V gene lost 7 bases and the J gene lost 3 bases, with 16 bases spanning the gap. By sample share, this clone is medium-sized. What it binds is unknown. TCRdb's table, derived via immunoSEQ multiplex PCR, lists solely in-frame clones and lacks some. The data hold about 9,600 clones, with around 40% observed a single time. The sequenced sample was CFSE-low (dividing) CD8+ T cells sorted from an allogeneic mixed lymphocyte reaction. The TCR originated in a human donor in good health; the cells came from an allogeneic mixed lymphocyte reaction. The genes are TRBV19 and TRBJ2-7, with D possibly matching TRBD1 (7 bases). CDR3 loop: CASTPGAGGYEQYF. The CDR3 nucleotides are TGTGCCAGTACCCCGGGGGCAGGGGGCTACGAGCAGTACTTC.